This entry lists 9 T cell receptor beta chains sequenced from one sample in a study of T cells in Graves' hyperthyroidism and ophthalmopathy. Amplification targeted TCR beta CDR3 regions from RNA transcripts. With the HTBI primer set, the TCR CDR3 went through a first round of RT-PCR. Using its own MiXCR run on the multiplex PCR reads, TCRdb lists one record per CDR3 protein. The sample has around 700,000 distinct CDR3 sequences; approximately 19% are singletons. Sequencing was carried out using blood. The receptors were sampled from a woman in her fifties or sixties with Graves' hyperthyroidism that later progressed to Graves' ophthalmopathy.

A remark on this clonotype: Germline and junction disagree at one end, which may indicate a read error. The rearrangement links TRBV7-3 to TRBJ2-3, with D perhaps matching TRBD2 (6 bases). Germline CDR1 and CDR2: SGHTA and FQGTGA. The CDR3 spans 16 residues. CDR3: CASSLGLNLRRDTLYF. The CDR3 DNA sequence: TGTGCCAGCAGCCTAGGACTAAACCTTAGAAGGGATACGCTGTATTTT.

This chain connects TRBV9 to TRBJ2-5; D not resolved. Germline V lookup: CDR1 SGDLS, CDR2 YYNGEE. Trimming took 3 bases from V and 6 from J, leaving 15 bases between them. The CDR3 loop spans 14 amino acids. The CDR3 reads CASSALDEPQTQYF. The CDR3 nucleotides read TGTGCCAGCAGCGCCTTGGATGAGCCCCAGACCCAGTACTTC.

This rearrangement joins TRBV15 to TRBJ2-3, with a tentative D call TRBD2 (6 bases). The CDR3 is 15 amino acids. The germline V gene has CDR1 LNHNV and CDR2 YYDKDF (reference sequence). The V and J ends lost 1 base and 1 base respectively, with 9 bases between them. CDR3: CATSRAGGGTDTQYF. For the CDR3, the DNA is TGTGCCACCAGCAGAGCCGGCGGGGGCACAGATACGCAGTATTTT.

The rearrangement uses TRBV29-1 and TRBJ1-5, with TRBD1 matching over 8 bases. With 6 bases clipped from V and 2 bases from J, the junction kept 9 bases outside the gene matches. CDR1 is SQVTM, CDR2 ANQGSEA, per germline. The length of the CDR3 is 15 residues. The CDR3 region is CSVGTGDVGNQPQHF. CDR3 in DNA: TGCAGCGTCGGGACAGGCGATGTGGGCAATCAGCCCCAGCATTTT.

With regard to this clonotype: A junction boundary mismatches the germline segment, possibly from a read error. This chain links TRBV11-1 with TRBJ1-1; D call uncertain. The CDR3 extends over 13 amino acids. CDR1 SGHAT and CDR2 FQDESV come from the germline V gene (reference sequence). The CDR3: CTSSLSWDTEAFF. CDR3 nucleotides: TGTACCAGCAGCTTATCCTGGGACACTGAAGCTTTCTTT.

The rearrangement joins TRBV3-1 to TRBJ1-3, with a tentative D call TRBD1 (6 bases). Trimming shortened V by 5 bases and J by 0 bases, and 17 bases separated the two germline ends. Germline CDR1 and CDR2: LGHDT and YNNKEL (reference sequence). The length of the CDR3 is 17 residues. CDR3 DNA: TGTGCCAGCAGCGAAAAGACAGGCGGACGCTCTGGAAACACCATATATTTT. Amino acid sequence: CASSEKTGGRSGNTIYF.

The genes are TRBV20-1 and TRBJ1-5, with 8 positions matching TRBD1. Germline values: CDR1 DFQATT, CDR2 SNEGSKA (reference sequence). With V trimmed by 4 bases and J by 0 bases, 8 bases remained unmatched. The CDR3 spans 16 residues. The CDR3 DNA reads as TGCAGTGCTATAAGGACAGGGTTTAATAGCAATCAGCCCCAGCATTTT. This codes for CSAIRTGFNSNQPQHF.

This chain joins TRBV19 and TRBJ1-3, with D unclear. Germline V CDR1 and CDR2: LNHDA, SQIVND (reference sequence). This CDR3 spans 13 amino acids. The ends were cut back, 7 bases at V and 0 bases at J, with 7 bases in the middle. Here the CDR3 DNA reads TGTGCCAGTACCGCAGTCTCTGGAAACACCATATATTTT. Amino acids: CASTAVSGNTIYF.

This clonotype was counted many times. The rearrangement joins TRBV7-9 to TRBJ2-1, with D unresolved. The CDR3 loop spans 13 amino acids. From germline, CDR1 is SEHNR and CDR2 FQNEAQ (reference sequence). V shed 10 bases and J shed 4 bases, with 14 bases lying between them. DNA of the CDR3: TGTGCCACCCTGGGTAAGGGATACAATGAGCAGTTCTTC. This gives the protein CATLGKGYNEQFF. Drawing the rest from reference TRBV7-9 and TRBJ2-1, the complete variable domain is DTGVSQNPRHKITKRGQNVTFRCDPISEHNRLYWYRQTLGQGPEFLTYFQNEAQLEKSRLLSDRFSAERPKGSFSTLEIQRTEQGDSAMYLCATLGKGYNEQFFGPGTRLTVL.